The clone carrying this T cell receptor (beta chain) was seen more than once but under ten times. The data stem from a study of blood T cells in healthy people across ages. For the study at large: Roughly one uniquely barcoded beta molecule per two T cells was captured.

The authors ran a second PCR of roughly 6 to 12 cycles using a sample-barcoded 5' primer and a J-beta primer mix. TCRdb redid the calling of the 5' RACE reads with MiXCR, one entry per CDR3 protein. Among 2 million or so distinct CDR3 sequences, about 50% were seen once, and the ten largest hold approximately 2.1%. Germline lookup yields CDR1 PRHDT and CDR2 FYEKMQ (reference sequence). This CDR3 region has 20 residues. Trimming pared 4 bases from V and 1 base from J, leaving 26 bases between. The sequenced material came from blood. V is TRBV13 and J is TRBJ2-1, with D possibly called TRBD1 or TRBD2 (5 bases each). This clonotype was obtained from a woman aged 40 to 49 in good health. CDR3 bases: TGTGCCAGCAGCTCACCTCGGGGCTCGCCTAAACCCAGTTCCTACAATGAGCAGTTCTTC. Residues: CASSSPRGSPKPSSYNEQFF.